The present TCR beta chain was sequenced within a study of T cell responses to AZD1222 COVID-19 vaccine. Study observations and caveats: Clonal diversity was possibly underestimated, and white British individuals and females predominated among donors. Seropositivity was recorded at baseline in only a handful of AZD1222 recipients.

TCRdb keeps only in-frame clones here, not all; method: immunoSEQ multiplex PCR. The top ten hold less than 5.5% of the sample, which has 140,000 to 150,000 clones, 90% to 95% seen once. Remarks on this clone: No antigen is known for it.

Germline lookup yields CDR1 SGHAT and CDR2 FQNNGV. Trimming removed 5 bases from V and 9 bases from J; junction bases left unmatched: 9. The CDR3 spans 15 residues. The sequencing used peripheral blood, collected on day 0 of AZD1222 vaccination. V is TRBV11-2 and J is TRBJ2-4; 11 bases align to TRBD1. The TCR comes from an adult in good health. CDR3 DNA: TGTGCCAGCAGCGACCGGGACAGGGGGTTGGGCATTCAGTACTTC. Its protein is CASSDRDRGLGIQYF.